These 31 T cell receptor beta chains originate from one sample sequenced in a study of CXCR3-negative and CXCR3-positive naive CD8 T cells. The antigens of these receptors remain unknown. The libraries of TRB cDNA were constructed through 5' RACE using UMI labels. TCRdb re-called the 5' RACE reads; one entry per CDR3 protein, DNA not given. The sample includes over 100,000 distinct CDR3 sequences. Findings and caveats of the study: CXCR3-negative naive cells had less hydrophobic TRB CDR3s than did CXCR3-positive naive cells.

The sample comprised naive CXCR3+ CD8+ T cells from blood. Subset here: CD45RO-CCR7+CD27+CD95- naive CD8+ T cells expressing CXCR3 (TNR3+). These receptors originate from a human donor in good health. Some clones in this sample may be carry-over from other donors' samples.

CDR3 amino acids: CASSYSWDMNTEAFF. The genes are TRBV6-5 and TRBJ1-1. This CDR3 is built from 15 residues. Germline V gene lookup returns CDR1 MNHEY and CDR2 SVGAGI.

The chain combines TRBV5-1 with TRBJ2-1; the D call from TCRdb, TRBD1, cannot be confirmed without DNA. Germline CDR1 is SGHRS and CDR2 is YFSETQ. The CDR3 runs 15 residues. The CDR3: CASSLLDSAYNEQFF.

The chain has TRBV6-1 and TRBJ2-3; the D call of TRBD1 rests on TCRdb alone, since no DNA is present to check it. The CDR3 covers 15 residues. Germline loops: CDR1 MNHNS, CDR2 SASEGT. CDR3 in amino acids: CASSEGQVPTDTQYF.

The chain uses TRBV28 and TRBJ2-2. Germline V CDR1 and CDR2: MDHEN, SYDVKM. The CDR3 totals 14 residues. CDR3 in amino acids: CASSWGLNTGELFF.

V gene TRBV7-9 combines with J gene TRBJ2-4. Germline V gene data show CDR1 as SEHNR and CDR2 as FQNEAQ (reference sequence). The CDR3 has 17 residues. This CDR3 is CASSSDLFGWAKNIQYF.

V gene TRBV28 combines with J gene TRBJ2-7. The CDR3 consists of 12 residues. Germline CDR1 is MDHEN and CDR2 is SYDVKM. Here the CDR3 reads CASCTSSYEQYF.

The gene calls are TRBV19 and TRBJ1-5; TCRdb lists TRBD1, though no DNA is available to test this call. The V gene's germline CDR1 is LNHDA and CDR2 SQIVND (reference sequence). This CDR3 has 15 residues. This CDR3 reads CASSTQSGVNQPQHF.

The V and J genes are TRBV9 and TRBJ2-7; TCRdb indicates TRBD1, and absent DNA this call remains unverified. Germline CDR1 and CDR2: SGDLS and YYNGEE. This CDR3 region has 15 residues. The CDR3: CASSVGGDPSYEQYF.

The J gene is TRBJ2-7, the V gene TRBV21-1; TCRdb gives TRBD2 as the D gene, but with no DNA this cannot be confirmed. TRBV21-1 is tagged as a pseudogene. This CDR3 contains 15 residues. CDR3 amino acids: CASGTTGPLSYEQYF.

This CDR3 reads CASSSRGFAGYTF. The V and J genes are TRBV5-5 and TRBJ1-2; TCRdb designates TRBD1, a call that cannot be tested without DNA. In germline, CDR1 is SGHKS, CDR2 YYEKEE (reference sequence). This CDR3 comprises 13 residues. Variable domain in full (rest from reference TRBV5-5 and TRBJ1-2): DAGVTQSPTHLIKTRGQQVTLRCSPISGHKSVSWYQQVLGQGPQFIFQYYEKEERGRGNFPDRFSARQFPNYSSELNVNALLLGDSALYLCASSSRGFAGYTFGSGTRLTVV.

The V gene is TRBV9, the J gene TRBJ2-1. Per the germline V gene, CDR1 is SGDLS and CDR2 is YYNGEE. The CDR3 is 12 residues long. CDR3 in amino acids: CASSVADNEQFF.

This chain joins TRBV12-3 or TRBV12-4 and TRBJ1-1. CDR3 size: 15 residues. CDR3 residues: CASSLVIGGLGEAFF.

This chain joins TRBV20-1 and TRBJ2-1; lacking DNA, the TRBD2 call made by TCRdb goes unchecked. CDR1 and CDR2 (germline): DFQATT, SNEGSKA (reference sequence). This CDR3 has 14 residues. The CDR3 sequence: CSASGTSAINEQFF.

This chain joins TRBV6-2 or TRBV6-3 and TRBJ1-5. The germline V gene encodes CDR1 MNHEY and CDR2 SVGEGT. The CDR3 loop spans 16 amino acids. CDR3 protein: CASSYPTPSGNQPQHF.

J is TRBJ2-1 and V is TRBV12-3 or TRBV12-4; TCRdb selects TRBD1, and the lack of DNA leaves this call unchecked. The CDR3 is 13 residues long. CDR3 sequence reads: CASSLFQEAEQFF.

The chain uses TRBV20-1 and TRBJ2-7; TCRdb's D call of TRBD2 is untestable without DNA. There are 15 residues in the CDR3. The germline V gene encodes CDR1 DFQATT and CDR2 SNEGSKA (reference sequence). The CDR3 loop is CSARDRGSGWNEQYF.

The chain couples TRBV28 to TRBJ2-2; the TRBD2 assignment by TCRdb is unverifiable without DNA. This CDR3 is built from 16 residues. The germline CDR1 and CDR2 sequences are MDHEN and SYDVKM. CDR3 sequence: CASSLYGTENTGELFF.

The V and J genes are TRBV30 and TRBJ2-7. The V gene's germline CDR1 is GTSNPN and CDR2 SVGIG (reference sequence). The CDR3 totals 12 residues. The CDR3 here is CAWTGGPYEQYF. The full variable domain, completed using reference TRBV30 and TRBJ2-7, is SQTIHQWPATLVQPVGSPLSLECTVEGTSNPNLYWYRQAAGRGLQLLFYSVGIGQISSEVPQNLSASRPQDRQFILSSKKLLLSDSGFYLCAWTGGPYEQYFGPGTRLTVT.

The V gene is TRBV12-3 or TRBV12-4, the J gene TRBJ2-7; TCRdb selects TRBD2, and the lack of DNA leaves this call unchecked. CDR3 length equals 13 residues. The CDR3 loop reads CASRDGLAGEQYF.

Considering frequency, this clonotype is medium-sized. CDR3 residues: CSVESYNEQFF. The V and J genes are TRBV29-1 and TRBJ2-1. CDR1 is SQVTM, CDR2 ANQGSEA, per germline. The CDR3 totals 11 residues.

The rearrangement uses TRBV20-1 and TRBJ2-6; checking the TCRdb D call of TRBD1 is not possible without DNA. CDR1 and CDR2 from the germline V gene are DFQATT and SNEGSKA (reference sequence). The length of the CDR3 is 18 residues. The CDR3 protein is CSARSNRGSLSGANVLTF.

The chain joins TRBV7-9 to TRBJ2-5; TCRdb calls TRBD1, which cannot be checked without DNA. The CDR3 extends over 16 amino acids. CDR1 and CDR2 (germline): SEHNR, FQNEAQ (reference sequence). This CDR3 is CASSPPEGARGETQYF.

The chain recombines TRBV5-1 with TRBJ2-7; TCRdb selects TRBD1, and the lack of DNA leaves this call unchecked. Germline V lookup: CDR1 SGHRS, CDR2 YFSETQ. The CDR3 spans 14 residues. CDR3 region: CASSWGTGSYEQYF.

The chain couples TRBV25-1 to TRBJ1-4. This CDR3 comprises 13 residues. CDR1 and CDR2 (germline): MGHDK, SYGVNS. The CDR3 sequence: CASSEWGEEKLFF.

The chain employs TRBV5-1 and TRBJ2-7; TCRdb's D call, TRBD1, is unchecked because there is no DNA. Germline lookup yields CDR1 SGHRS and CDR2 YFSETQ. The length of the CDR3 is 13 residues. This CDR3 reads CASRDRDSYEQYF.

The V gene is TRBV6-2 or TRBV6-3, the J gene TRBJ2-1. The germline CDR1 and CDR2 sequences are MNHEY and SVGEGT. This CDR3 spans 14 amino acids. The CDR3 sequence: CASSYMSSYNEQFF.

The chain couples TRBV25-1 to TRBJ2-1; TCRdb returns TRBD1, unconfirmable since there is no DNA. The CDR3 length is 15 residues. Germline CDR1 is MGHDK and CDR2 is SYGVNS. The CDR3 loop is CASSDGRGHRNEQFF.

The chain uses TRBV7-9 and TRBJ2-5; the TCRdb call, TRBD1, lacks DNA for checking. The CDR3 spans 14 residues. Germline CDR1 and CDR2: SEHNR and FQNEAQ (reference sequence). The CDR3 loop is CASSLARGEETQYF.

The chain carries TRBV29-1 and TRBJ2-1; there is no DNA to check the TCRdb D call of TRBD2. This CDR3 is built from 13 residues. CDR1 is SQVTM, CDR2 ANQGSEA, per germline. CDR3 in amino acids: CSVVPDGLNEQFF.

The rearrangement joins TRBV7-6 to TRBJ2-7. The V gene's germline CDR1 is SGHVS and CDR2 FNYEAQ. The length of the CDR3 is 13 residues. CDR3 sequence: CASSTQGFYEKYF.

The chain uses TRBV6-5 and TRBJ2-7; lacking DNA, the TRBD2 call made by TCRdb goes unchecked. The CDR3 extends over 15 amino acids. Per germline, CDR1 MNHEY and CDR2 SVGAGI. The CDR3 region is CASSYSSSGGYEQYF.